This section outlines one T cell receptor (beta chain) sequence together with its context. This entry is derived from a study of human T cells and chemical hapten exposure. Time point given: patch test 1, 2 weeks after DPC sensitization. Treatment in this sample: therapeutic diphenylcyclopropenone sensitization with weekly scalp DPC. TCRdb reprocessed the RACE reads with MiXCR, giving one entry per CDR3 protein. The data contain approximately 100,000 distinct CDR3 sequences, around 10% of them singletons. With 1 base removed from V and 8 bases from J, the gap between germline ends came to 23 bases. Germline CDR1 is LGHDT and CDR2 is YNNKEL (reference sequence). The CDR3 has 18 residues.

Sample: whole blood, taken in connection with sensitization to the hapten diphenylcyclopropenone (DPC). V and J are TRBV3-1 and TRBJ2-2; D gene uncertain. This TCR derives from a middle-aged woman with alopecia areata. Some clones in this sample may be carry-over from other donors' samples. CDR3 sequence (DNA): TGTGCCAGCAGCCAAGGGCGAGTTGGCAGGCCTCTCTTTGGGGAGCTGTTTTTT. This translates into CASSQGRVGRPLFGELFF.